The clone carrying this T cell receptor beta chain has ten or more counts. V lost 3 bases to trimming and J lost 13 bases, with 7 bases between them. CDR3 size: 9 residues. CDR1 GTSNPN and CDR2 SVGIG come from the germline V gene (reference sequence). Unique molecular identifiers were built into the TCRbeta library. TCRdb redid the calling of the PCR reads with MiXCR, one entry per CDR3 protein. Of 200,000 to 300,000 distinct CDR3 sequences detected, 20% to 30% appear once; the ten largest clones hold approximately 2.5%. This sample is drawn from a study of T-cell reconstitution after alpha-beta-depleted transplantation in children.

The TCR was taken from a girl aged 2-9 years with Fanconi anemia, due to receive a stem cell transplant. This sample comprised PBMCs, obtained before TCRalphabeta/CD19-depleted stem cell transplant. V gene TRBV30 combines with J gene TRBJ2-1, with no clear D. The CDR3 DNA is TGTGCCTGGAGCCCGGGTCAGTTCTTC. Amino acids: CAWSPGQFF.